Presented here are 23 T cell receptor beta chains from one specimen sequenced in a study of cytomegalovirus exposure and HLA in healthy donors. This PCR relied on a set of 60 Vbeta primers and 13 Jbeta primers. Here immunoSEQ multiplex PCR was the method, and the copy in TCRdb shows in-frame clones only, minus some. In total, the table holds roughly 35,000 clones. The sample comprised PBMCs. The receptors stem from a woman in her 40s in good health and CMV-seropositive.

The chain has TRBV19 and TRBJ2-7; no reliable D call. This CDR3 comprises 11 residues. Germline V CDR1 and CDR2: LNHDA, SQIVND (reference sequence). Trimming left V 4 bases short and J 4 bases short, with 5 bases between. As DNA, the CDR3 is TGTGCCAGTAGTAGCGCTTACGAGCAGTACTTC. Translated: CASSSAYEQYF.

This sequence joins TRBV29-1 and TRBJ2-7; D possibly corresponds to TRBD1 (5 bases). This CDR3 is 11 amino acids long. Trimming took 6 bases from V and 2 from J, leaving 8 bases between them. Germline CDR1 and CDR2: SQVTM and ANQGSEA. The CDR3 sequence is CSVKGAYEQYF. As DNA, the CDR3 is TGCAGCGTCAAAGGGGCCTACGAGCAGTACTTC.

To note about this clone: This sample includes further DNA sequences coding for the same CDR3. V gene TRBV18 combines with J gene TRBJ1-1; no firm D call. Trimming took off 6 bases at V and 4 bases at J, with 12 bases between the two ends. The CDR3 length is 13 residues. Germline V gene lookup returns CDR1 KGHSH and CDR2 LQKENI. The CDR3: CASSPLGGTEAFF. CDR3 in DNA: TGTGCCAGCTCCCCCCTCGGTGGCACTGAAGCTTTCTTT.

The chain recombines TRBV5-1 with TRBJ1-2; D not resolved. Trimming stripped 0 bases from V and 6 bases from J, with 9 bases between. Per germline, CDR1 SGHRS and CDR2 YFSETQ. The CDR3 has 13 residues. CDR3: CASSLEAEDGYTF. Here the CDR3 DNA reads TGCGCCAGCAGCTTGGAGGCAGAGGATGGCTACACCTTC.

The rearrangement joins TRBV30 to TRBJ2-7, with 8 bases aligning to TRBD2. Germline CDR1 and CDR2: GTSNPN and SVGIG (reference sequence). J gave up 0 bases and V 5 bases, and 6 bases lay outside the gene matches. The CDR3 runs 14 residues. CDR3 DNA: TGTGCCTGGGAGGCTAGCGGGCGCTCCTACGAGCAGTACTTC. It codes for CAWEASGRSYEQYF.

The CDR3 coding sequence is TGTGCCAGCAGCGTAGACGTAGCGGGGGGGCAAGAGACCCAGTACTTC. Encoded protein: CASSVDVAGGQETQYF. This chain joins TRBV9 and TRBJ2-5, with 11 bases fitting TRBD2. This CDR3 has 16 amino acids. Unmatched junction bases numbered 3, after V lost 0 bases and J lost 2 bases. Germline V gives CDR1 SGDLS, CDR2 YYNGEE.

V usage is TRBV5-7 and J usage is TRBJ2-7; tentative D call: TRBD2 (6 bases). TRBV5-7 is assigned to the ORF class and has an uncertain function. The V gene lost 3 bases and the J gene lost 7 bases, with 26 bases spanning the gap. The CDR3 spans 17 residues. The CDR3 bases are TGTGCCAGCAGCTATAAGCCGGAGGGACGGACGGAAAGAGAGCAGTACTTC. This gives the protein CASSYKPEGRTEREQYF.

The V and J genes are TRBV28 and TRBJ2-7; no firm D call. CDR1 MDHEN and CDR2 SYDVKM come from the germline V gene. This CDR3 is 15 amino acids long. V was clipped by 6 bases and J by 0 bases, with 15 bases between them. For the CDR3, the DNA is TGTGCCAGCAGCCGATCCGGTTCCCTCTCCTACGAGCAGTACTTC. This codes for CASSRSGSLSYEQYF.

This rearrangement joins TRBV28 to TRBJ1-1, with D perhaps matching TRBD1 (6 bases). CDR3 length: 16 amino acids. Germline loops: CDR1 MDHEN, CDR2 SYDVKM. The V end was cut by 6 bases, the J end by 2 bases, with 19 bases between. The CDR3 bases are TGTGCCAGCAGCGAAGAGTATCCGACAGGCAACACTGAAGCTTTCTTT. This encodes CASSEEYPTGNTEAFF.

J is TRBJ2-5 and V is TRBV2; 8 bases are shared with TRBD1. The J call may be incorrect, as the DNA end agrees better with TRBJ2-7. The CDR3 has 18 amino acids. Germline V CDR1 and CDR2: SNHLY, FYNNEI. DNA of the CDR3: TGTGCCAGCAGGGACAATGCCGGGACAGGTTCTTTCTCCTACGAGCAGTACTTC. Translating gives CASRDNAGTGSFSYEQYF.

This rearrangement joins TRBV28 to TRBJ2-3; no clear D. Germline CDR1 MDHEN, CDR2 SYDVKM. V was trimmed by 10 bases and J by 5 bases, leaving 22 bases between them. The CDR3 spans 15 residues. For the CDR3, the DNA is TGTGCCACCAGCATTAGTTCCAACGGTCAAGATACGCAGTATTTT. Residues: CATSISSNGQDTQYF.

The CDR3, as DNA: TGCAGCGCTTCAACAGGGGGCGAGTACACTGAAGCTTTCTTT. Its translation is CSASTGGEYTEAFF. The gene calls are TRBV29-1 and TRBJ1-1, with 9 bases aligning to TRBD1. Trimming at V came to 7 bases and at J to 3 bases, leaving 9 bases not matched to a gene. This CDR3 has 14 residues. From germline, CDR1 is SQVTM and CDR2 ANQGSEA.

The gene calls are TRBV6-4 and TRBJ2-7; 11 bases match TRBD1. This CDR3 region has 14 residues. CDR1 is MRHNA and CDR2 is SNTAGT in the germline V gene. Here the CDR3 reads CGRAGTGGFHEQYF. The CDR3, as DNA: TGTGGCCGGGCAGGGACAGGGGGTTTCCACGAGCAGTACTTC.

This chain links TRBV30 with TRBJ1-1, with TRBD1 identical over 8 bases. V shed 5 bases and J 11 bases; nucleotides not matched to a gene: 10. From germline, CDR1 is GTSNPN and CDR2 SVGIG (reference sequence). The CDR3 length is 12 residues. The CDR3 region has the DNA TGTGCCTGGGGACAGGGCCAGGATGGGGCTTTCTTT. Translating gives CAWGQGQDGAFF. Filled out from reference TRBV30 and TRBJ1-1, the complete variable domain reads SQTIHQWPATLVQPVGSPLSLECTVEGTSNPNLYWYRQAAGRGLQLLFYSVGIGQISSEVPQNLSASRPQDRQFILSSKKLLLSDSGFYLCAWGQGQDGAFFGQGTRLTVV.

The chain carries TRBV29-1 and TRBJ1-1; 9 bases agree with TRBD1. CDR1 is SQVTM, CDR2 ANQGSEA, per germline. V shed 5 bases and J 10 bases; nucleotides not matched to a gene: 11. The CDR3 extends over 13 amino acids. The CDR3 here is CSVPNRGRGGAFF. CDR3 nucleotide sequence: TGCAGCGTTCCTAACAGGGGGCGCGGGGGAGCTTTCTTT.

V is TRBV28 and J is TRBJ2-2, with TRBD1 identical over 7 bases. Germline V CDR1 and CDR2: MDHEN, SYDVKM. The ends lost 4 bases at V and 6 bases at J; junction bases unmatched: 8. CDR3 size: 15 residues. This CDR3 is CASSSGQTDSGELFF. As DNA, the CDR3 is TGTGCCAGCAGTTCGGGACAGACGGATTCCGGGGAGCTGTTTTTT.

This chain joins TRBV28 and TRBJ2-1, with D maybe TRBD1 (6 bases). This CDR3 spans 14 amino acids. Trimming left V 6 bases short and J 10 bases short, with 19 bases between. Germline V gene sequence: CDR1 MDHEN, CDR2 SYDVKM. The CDR3 DNA reads as TGTGCCAGCAGCTCCGGGACACTACCCAGGGAGCAGTTCTTC. Its protein product is CASSSGTLPREQFF.

The chain has TRBV28 and TRBJ2-1; TRBD2 aligns across 7 bases. From germline, CDR1 is MDHEN and CDR2 SYDVKM. This CDR3 comprises 14 residues. Losses at the gene ends were 7 bases for V and 5 bases for J; bases not matched to a gene: 8. CDR3 sequence: CASKQGLLNNEQFF. DNA for the CDR3: TGTGCCAGCAAGCAGGGACTACTGAACAATGAGCAGTTCTTC.

This chain joins TRBV5-1 and TRBJ2-3; D may be TRBD2 (5 bases). The CDR3 spans 14 residues. The germline V and J ends were trimmed by 1 base and 2 bases, with 8 bases remaining between them. Germline CDR1 reads SGHRS; CDR2 reads YFSETQ. CDR3 nucleotide sequence: TGCGCCAGCAGCTTGAGCGGCACCACAGATACGCAGTATTTT. It specifies CASSLSGTTDTQYF.

J is TRBJ2-2 and V is TRBV19, with D possibly matching TRBD2 (6 bases). This CDR3 spans 15 amino acids. The V end was cut by 3 bases, the J end by 5 bases, with 13 bases between. The germline CDR1 and CDR2 sequences are LNHDA and SQIVND (reference sequence). CDR3 sequence (DNA): TGTGCCAGTAGTATTCCCGGGACTCCAACCGGGGAGCTGTTTTTT. Translating it yields CASSIPGTPTGELFF. The whole variable domain, filled in from reference TRBV19 and TRBJ2-2, reads DGGITQSPKYLFRKEGQNVTLSCEQNLNHDAMYWYRQDPGQGLRLIYYSQIVNDFQKGDIAEGYSVSREKKESFPLTVTSAQKNPTAFYLCASSIPGTPTGELFFGEGSRLTVL.

V is TRBV15 and J is TRBJ2-1, with D maybe TRBD2 (6 bases). There are 17 residues in the CDR3. The ends were cut back, 3 bases at V and 0 bases at J, with 15 bases in the middle. Per the germline V gene, CDR1 is LNHNV and CDR2 is YYDKDF (reference sequence). CDR3 sequence reads: CATSRDLLAASYNEQFF. The DNA for the CDR3 is TGTGCCACCAGCAGGGATTTATTAGCGGCCTCCTACAATGAGCAGTTCTTC.

CDR3 nucleotides: TGCGCCAGCATGGGCGGGGGCGCCTACAATGAGCAGTTCTTC. Protein: CASMGGGAYNEQFF. The chain employs TRBV10-1 and TRBJ2-1, with D possibly TRBD2 on 7 matching bases. The germline gives CDR1 WNHNN, CDR2 SYGVQD (reference sequence). The CDR3 is 14 residues long. The V end lost 7 bases, the J end lost 2 bases, and 12 bases lay between the germline ends.

The CDR3 DNA reads TGTGCCAGCACCGTGGGCCTACAGGGGGGAGCCGAAGCTTTCTTT. Protein product: CASTVGLQGGAEAFF. The chain links TRBV5-4 to TRBJ1-1; 8 bases are shared with TRBD1. Germline V gene data show CDR1 as SGHNT and CDR2 as YYREEE (reference sequence). The CDR3 is made up of 15 amino acids. V lost 6 bases and J lost 8; bases outside the gene matches: 15. Based on the CDR3 plus reference TRBV5-4 and TRBJ1-1, the full variable domain is ETGVTQSPTHLIKTRGQQVTLRCSSQSGHNTVSWYQQALGQGPQFIFQYYREEENGRGNFPPRFSGLQFPNYSSELNVNALELDDSALYLCASTVGLQGGAEAFFGQGTRLTVV.